One and the same sample provided the 15 T cell receptor beta chains below, sequenced in a study of shared clonotypes between healthy human individuals. The method was immunoSEQ multiplex PCR; TCRdb's version includes in-frame clones alone and lacks a portion of them. Of roughly 2.4 million clones in the sample, 90% to 97% were seen once. The sequenced material came from naive CD4+ T cells sorted from blood. Documented subset: CD45RA+ positively selected. All receptors come from a young man in good health.

With respect to this clone: In the same sample, other DNA sequences code for this CDR3. The genes are TRBV5-1 and TRBJ2-5; maybe TRBD2 (5 bases). From germline, CDR1 is SGHRS and CDR2 YFSETQ. The length of the CDR3 is 16 residues. Trimming removed 0 bases from V and 2 bases from J, with 14 bases in between. The CDR3 loop is CASSLGSSGVQETQYF. CDR3 in DNA: TGCGCCAGCAGCTTGGGATCCTCCGGGGTTCAAGAGACCCAGTACTTC.

The V call is TRBV7-9, the J call TRBJ2-5; maybe TRBD1 (5 bases). V was clipped by 2 bases and J by 9 bases, with 16 bases between them. CDR3 length equals 14 residues. Per the germline V gene, CDR1 is SEHNR and CDR2 is FQNEAQ (reference sequence). DNA of the CDR3: TGTGCCAGCAGCTTAACGACAGTAGAAGGGCCCCAGTACTTC. Protein product: CASSLTTVEGPQYF.

Concerning this clone: Other DNA sequences from this sample encode an identical CDR3 as well. The chain recombines TRBV7-3 with TRBJ2-5, with D possibly TRBD2 on 5 matching bases. V was pared by 1 base and J by 2 bases, with 11 bases between. Looked up from germline, CDR1 is SGHTA and CDR2 is FQGTGA. This CDR3 is built from 15 residues. The CDR3 sequence is CASSLSSGNQETQYF. The CDR3 bases are TGTGCCAGCAGCTTAAGTTCGGGGAATCAAGAGACCCAGTACTTC.

The V call is TRBV10-3, the J call TRBJ2-1; the match to TRBD1 covers 7 bases. Germline CDR1 is ENHRY and CDR2 is SYGVKD. The ends lost 11 bases at V and 9 bases at J; junction bases unmatched: 7. The CDR3 spans 11 residues. DNA of the CDR3: TGTGCCGCTGAGGGGGCCGGTGAGCAGTTCTTC. Its translation is CAAEGAGEQFF.

The V call is TRBV30, the J call TRBJ1-4; TRBD1 matches at 10 bases. V dropped 0 bases and J dropped 10; count of bases not matched to a gene: 5. This CDR3 is built from 14 residues. CDR1 is GTSNPN and CDR2 is SVGIG in the germline V gene (reference sequence). CDR3 DNA sequence: TGTGCCTGGAGTGTGACAGGGGGCTCTGGAAAACTGTTTTTT. Translation gives CAWSVTGGSGKLFF. Variable domain in full (rest from reference TRBV30 and TRBJ1-4): SQTIHQWPATLVQPVGSPLSLECTVEGTSNPNLYWYRQAAGRGLQLLFYSVGIGQISSEVPQNLSASRPQDRQFILSSKKLLLSDSGFYLCAWSVTGGSGKLFFGSGTQLSVL.

The chain links TRBV30 to TRBJ1-6, with D perhaps matching TRBD1 (6 bases). CDR1 and CDR2 from the germline V gene are GTSNPN and SVGIG (reference sequence). The CDR3 is made up of 14 amino acids. The germline V and J ends were trimmed by 1 base and 10 bases, with 14 bases remaining between them. The CDR3 bases are TGTGCCTGGAGTGATTTGGGGGCCGCATCACCCCTCCACTTT. This encodes CAWSDLGAASPLHF.

The V gene is TRBV10-3, the J gene TRBJ1-6, with 11 bases lining up with TRBD1. Germline CDR1 is ENHRY and CDR2 is SYGVKD. V lost 10 bases to trimming and J lost 9 bases; unmatched junction nucleotides: 5. The CDR3 extends over 13 amino acids. The CDR3 loop reads CATGTGGGSPLHF. The CDR3 DNA sequence: TGTGCCACCGGGACAGGGGGTGGTTCACCCCTCCACTTT.

The table lists this clone with a few counts. The genes are TRBV10-3 and TRBJ1-6; 10 positions agree with TRBD1. Germline lookup yields CDR1 ENHRY and CDR2 SYGVKD. The CDR3 spans 16 residues. V shed 6 bases and J 6 bases; nucleotides not matched to a gene: 8. CDR3 sequence: CAIRAGTGAANSPLHF. The CDR3 region has the DNA TGTGCCATCAGGGCCGGGACAGGGGCTGCTAATTCACCCCTCCACTTT.

V is TRBV5-1 and J is TRBJ1-4; D is unclear. The CDR3 length is 13 residues. Germline-derived CDR1 and CDR2 are SGHRS and YFSETQ. Trimming took 0 bases from V and 11 from J, leaving 11 bases between them. CDR3 amino acids: CASSLGARDKLFF. The CDR3, as DNA: TGCGCCAGCAGCTTGGGGGCCAGAGACAAACTGTTTTTT.

V usage is TRBV19 and J usage is TRBJ1-2; D may be TRBD1 (6 bases). Trimming shortened V by 5 bases and J by 0 bases, and 19 bases separated the two germline ends. The CDR3 length is 17 residues. The V gene's germline CDR1 is LNHDA and CDR2 SQIVND (reference sequence). The CDR3, as DNA: TGTGCCAGTAGTCAAACTCAACAGGGCCGAGCTAACTATGGCTACACCTTC. Translated, it gives CASSQTQQGRANYGYTF.

The J gene is TRBJ2-7, the V gene TRBV18; possibly TRBD2 for D (6 bases). There are 15 residues in the CDR3. Per the germline V gene, CDR1 is KGHSH and CDR2 is LQKENI. Trimming stripped 5 bases from V and 4 bases from J, with 18 bases between. The CDR3 DNA follows: TGTGCCAGCTCATCGGGCCGGGGAGGCGCTTACGAGCAGTACTTC. Translating it yields CASSSGRGGAYEQYF.

Concerning this clone itself: Other DNA sequences within the sample encode an identical CDR3. The chain uses TRBV5-1 and TRBJ1-1, with unresolved D. Trimming removed 1 base from V and 4 bases from J, with 8 bases in between. The CDR3 length is 13 residues. Germline CDR1 and CDR2: SGHRS and YFSETQ. The CDR3 protein is CASSLLGVTEAFF. CDR3 coding DNA: TGCGCCAGCAGCTTGCTGGGCGTCACTGAAGCTTTCTTT. Combining the CDR3 with reference TRBV5-1 and TRBJ1-1 gives the whole variable domain KAGVTQTPRYLIKTRGQQVTLSCSPISGHRSVSWYQQTPGQGLQFLFEYFSETQRNKGNFPGRFSGRQFSNSRSEMNVSTLELGDSALYLCASSLLGVTEAFFGQGTRLTVV.

The rearrangement uses TRBV7-9 and TRBJ2-3, with 9 positions matching TRBD1. This CDR3 spans 15 amino acids. Germline CDR1 SEHNR, CDR2 FQNEAQ (reference sequence). V lost 3 bases, J lost 3 bases, and 4 bases stayed unmatched. CDR3 in DNA: TGTGCCAGCAGCTTGGGGACAGGGAATACAGATACGCAGTATTTT. Protein sequence: CASSLGTGNTDTQYF. Drawing the rest from reference TRBV7-9 and TRBJ2-3, the complete variable domain is DTGVSQNPRHKITKRGQNVTFRCDPISEHNRLYWYRQTLGQGPEFLTYFQNEAQLEKSRLLSDRFSAERPKGSFSTLEIQRTEQGDSAMYLCASSLGTGNTDTQYFGPGTRLTVL.

J is TRBJ1-2 and V is TRBV27; weak D call: TRBD1 (5 bases). Trimming pared 5 bases from V and 5 bases from J, leaving 12 bases between. CDR1 and CDR2 from the germline V gene are MNHEY and SMNVEV (reference sequence). The CDR3 has 13 residues. CDR3 DNA: TGTGCCAGCAGTCCGAGGGGTGTATATGGCTACACCTTC. Amino acids: CASSPRGVYGYTF.

The V and J genes are TRBV29-1 and TRBJ1-5; a weak D match, TRBD1 (5 bases). V lost 6 bases, J lost 3 bases, and 12 bases lay in between. The CDR3 is 13 residues long. Germline-derived CDR1 and CDR2 are SQVTM and ANQGSEA. This chain's CDR3 is CSVATDPNQPQHF. CDR3 DNA: TGCAGCGTCGCGACAGACCCCAATCAGCCCCAGCATTTT.